A single sample is the source of the 9 T cell receptor beta chains below, sequenced in a study of regulatory T cells in long-lasting Graves disease (dated by TCRdb to the early 2020s). This specimen's time point label, interpreted: newly diagnosed GD, antithyroid drugs for less than 3 months. RNA was extracted from PBMCs in TRIzol for both TCR sequencing and RNA sequencing. Receptors were amplified or captured by multiplex PCR. Data came from an Illumina HiSeq 4000. To build TCR beta libraries, CDR3 regions were amplified by Arm-PCR using iRepertoire HTBI primers. TCRdb ran its own pipeline on the public reads, namely fastp trimming at Q25 and MiXCR clone calling, and kept in-frame beta chains. Entries are consolidated by CDR3 protein sequence, retaining the most common genes and DNA. The table for this sample lists around 460,000 distinct CDR3 sequences; around 15% of them were counted only once. Of the sample, about 15% is held by the ten largest clones.

These same data were also listed under a study on T cells in Graves' hyperthyroidism and ophthalmopathy.

The sequencing used peripheral blood mononuclear cells (PBMCs), collected at new diagnosis, from a patient treated with antithyroid drugs. The receptors were gathered from a woman aged 45-59 years with Graves disease. Donor details come from another sample of the same person, matched by shared clones.

This clonotype has ten or more counts. This sequence joins TRBV12-3 or TRBV12-4 and TRBJ2-1; TRBD1 might be the D (6 bases). Trimming left V 6 bases short and J 7 bases short, with 25 bases between. This CDR3 has 17 residues. CDR3 sequence (DNA): TGTGCCAGCAGCGCTGGAAAAGGGACACAGGACTTAAATGAGCAGTTCTTC. Residues: CASSAGKGTQDLNEQFF.

The chain recombines TRBV3-1 with TRBJ1-5; D is possibly TRBD1 (6 bases). Germline V gene data show CDR1 as LGHDT and CDR2 as YNNKEL (reference sequence). This CDR3 comprises 14 residues. Trimming took off 4 bases at V and 6 bases at J, with 13 bases between the two ends. CDR3 DNA: TGTGCCAGCAGCCCAGACACAGGGATTCAGCCCCAGCATTTT. Translated, it gives CASSPDTGIQPQHF.

This clonotype was seen ten or more times. This chain joins TRBV20-1 and TRBJ2-7; TRBD2 aligns across 12 bases. Germline V gives CDR1 DFQATT, CDR2 SNEGSKA (reference sequence). The CDR3 sequence is 15 residues long. V lost 2 bases, J lost 3 bases, and 5 bases stayed unmatched. The CDR3 sequence is CSARPGLAGHYEQYF. The CDR3 DNA is TGCAGTGCTAGACCCGGACTAGCGGGGCACTACGAGCAGTACTTC.

The chain links TRBV12-3 or TRBV12-4 to TRBJ2-1; tentatively, D is TRBD1 (6 bases). The CDR3 spans 16 residues. Deletions cut 5 bases from V and 5 bases from J, with 19 bases between. DNA of the CDR3: TGTGCCAGCAGTCCAGGTGGCTCAGGGGCCCACAATGAGCAGTTCTTC. This gives the protein CASSPGGSGAHNEQFF.

This clonotype was seen repeatedly, ten times or more. The gene calls are TRBV5-1 and TRBJ1-2, with TRBD1 as a possible D gene (5 bases). Per germline, CDR1 SGHRS and CDR2 YFSETQ. V was shortened by 2 bases and J by 4 bases, with 12 bases between the two germline ends. The CDR3 has 14 amino acids. CDR3 amino acids: CASSLSQGRYGYTF. CDR3 coding DNA: TGCGCCAGCAGCTTAAGCCAGGGTCGCTATGGCTACACCTTC.

This chain links TRBV2 with TRBJ2-3; TRBD1 agrees at 9 bases. With V trimmed by 2 bases and J by 0 bases, 9 bases remained unmatched. This CDR3 region has 18 residues. Germline lookup yields CDR1 SNHLY and CDR2 FYNNEI. The CDR3: CASSERPWTGESTDTQYF. CDR3 sequence (DNA): TGTGCCAGCAGTGAAAGACCTTGGACAGGGGAAAGCACAGATACGCAGTATTTT.

This clonotype has a count of ten or more. The genes are TRBV30 and TRBJ2-2; D unclear. The CDR3 loop spans 15 amino acids. Per the germline V gene, CDR1 is GTSNPN and CDR2 is SVGIG (reference sequence). Trimming shortened V by 1 base and J by 3 bases, and 12 bases separated the two germline ends. The CDR3 bases are TGTGCCTGGAGTGAGGGATATTTAGACACCGGGGAGCTGTTTTTT. It specifies CAWSEGYLDTGELFF.

This clonotype was counted only a few times. This may stem from a read error, because a much larger clone lies one nucleotide away. This chain uses TRBV6-2 or TRBV6-3 with TRBJ2-7; D ambiguous. Per the germline V gene, CDR1 is MNHEY and CDR2 is SVGEGT. The CDR3 contains 14 residues. The CDR3 DNA is TGTGCCAGCAGTTACTCGAGAACGTTTTACGGGCAGTACTTC. Protein sequence: CASSYSRTFYGQYF.

This clonotype was recorded at least ten times. The chain couples TRBV28 to TRBJ1-3; D may be TRBD1 (5 bases). Trimming cost V 1 base and J 0 bases, with 10 bases left between them. The CDR3 covers 16 residues. Germline CDR1 and CDR2: MDHEN and SYDVKM. The CDR3 DNA sequence: TGTGCCAGCAGTTTATCGTGGGGCAACTCTGGAAACACCATATATTTT. It yields the protein CASSLSWGNSGNTIYF.